Each of the 15 T cell receptor beta chains below was sequenced from the same sample in a study of cytomegalovirus exposure and HLA in healthy donors. The PCR contained 60 Vbeta and 13 Jbeta primers. Sequenced by immunoSEQ multiplex PCR; TCRdb stores in-frame clones only, minus some. The table records 220,000 or so clones, about 75% of them present only once. Source material: PBMCs. The source of these receptors is a woman aged 25 to 39 in good health and CMV-seronegative.

Points on this clone: The sample carries other DNA sequences with the same CDR3. V usage is TRBV7-3 and J usage is TRBJ2-3; the D gene is possibly TRBD1 (6 bases). This CDR3 region has 12 residues. CDR1 is SGHTA, CDR2 FQGTGA, per germline. Trimming took 4 bases from V and 6 from J, leaving 8 bases between them. The CDR3 is CASSWGPDTQYF. CDR3 nucleotide sequence: TGTGCCAGCAGCTGGGGGCCGGATACGCAGTATTTT.

This clone was seen only once. The junction departs from germline at one end; a sequencing error may be responsible. The chain couples TRBV14 to TRBJ2-3, with 8 bases aligning to TRBD2. Germline assignment: CDR1 SGHDN and CDR2 FVKESK. The CDR3 length is 17 residues. CDR3 DNA: TGTGACAGCAGCCAAGATAGCGGGGCTTGGGGCACAGATACGCAGTATTTT. This translates into CDSSQDSGAWGTDTQYF.

Remarks on this clone: The junction does not match germline at one end; this may be a read error. V gene TRBV4-2 combines with J gene TRBJ2-7; D gene uncertain. The CDR3 has 16 amino acids. From germline, CDR1 is LGHNA and CDR2 YNFKEQ. CDR3 in amino acids: CASSHPDTASSYEQSF. The CDR3 DNA is TGTGCCAGCAGCCACCCCGACACGGCTTCCTCCTACGAGCAGTCCTTC.

V usage is TRBV30 and J usage is TRBJ2-6; 7 nucleotides line up with TRBD2. The CDR3 is 14 residues long. The trim removed 1 base at V and 8 bases at J, leaving 5 bases unmatched. The germline gives CDR1 GTSNPN, CDR2 SVGIG (reference sequence). Written as DNA, the CDR3 is TGTGCCTGGAGTGACCCGGGGGGTCCCAACGTCCTGACTTTC. This encodes CAWSDPGGPNVLTF.

This chain connects TRBV7-3 to TRBJ1-1; perhaps TRBD1 as D (6 bases). Trimming removed 1 base at V and 4 bases at J, with 10 bases between. CDR3 length equals 14 residues. Germline V lookup: CDR1 SGHTA, CDR2 FQGTGA. This CDR3 reads CASSLNRAATEAFF. CDR3 in DNA: TGTGCCAGCAGCTTAAACAGGGCGGCCACTGAAGCTTTCTTT. Based on the CDR3 plus reference TRBV7-3 and TRBJ1-1, the full variable domain is GAGVSQTPSNKVTEKGKYVELRCDPISGHTALYWYRQSLGQGPEFLIYFQGTGAADDSGLPNDRFFAVRPEGSVSTLKIQRTERGDSAVYLCASSLNRAATEAFFGQGTRLTVV.

This rearrangement joins TRBV7-9 to TRBJ2-5; 8 positions match TRBD1. V shed 5 bases, J shed 7 bases, and the junction held 6 bases outside the gene matches. In germline, CDR1 is SEHNR, CDR2 FQNEAQ (reference sequence). The CDR3 runs to 13 residues. CDR3 DNA sequence: TGTGCCAGCAGCCAGGGGGCTAGCCGGACCCAGTACTTC. It translates to CASSQGASRTQYF.

This chain connects TRBV30 to TRBJ2-6; D is uncertain. The CDR3 totals 14 residues. V was clipped by 2 bases and J by 0 bases, with 5 bases between them. Per germline, CDR1 GTSNPN and CDR2 SVGIG (reference sequence). CDR3 sequence (DNA): TGTGCCTGGAGTCGGTCCTCTGGGGCCAACGTCCTGACTTTC. Protein: CAWSRSSGANVLTF.

This clone was picked up a small number of times. The chain links TRBV7-3 to TRBJ2-1, with a tentative D call TRBD2 (6 bases). V lost 6 bases and J 4 bases, leaving 13 bases between the germline ends. CDR1 and CDR2 from the germline V gene are SGHTA and FQGTGA. The CDR3 has 14 amino acids. This chain's CDR3 is CASSPLASYNEQFF. In DNA form, the CDR3 reads TGTGCCAGCAGTCCCCTAGCGTCATACAATGAGCAGTTCTTC.

CDR3 amino acids: CSVVIGTGSYEQYF. In DNA form, the CDR3 reads TGCAGCGTCGTTATCGGGACAGGCTCCTACGAGCAGTACTTC. This chain uses TRBV29-1 with TRBJ2-5; 8 bases align to TRBD1. The DNA end is more similar to TRBJ2-7, so the J call may be wrong. The CDR3 consists of 14 residues. The germline V gene encodes CDR1 SQVTM and CDR2 ANQGSEA.

This chain links TRBV9 with TRBJ1-1; the D gene is possibly TRBD1 (5 bases). The ends were cut back, 1 base at V and 6 bases at J, with 7 bases in the middle. The CDR3 length is 12 residues. Germline loops: CDR1 SGDLS, CDR2 YYNGEE. CDR3 in amino acids: CASSVWTPEAFF. The CDR3 DNA is TGTGCCAGCAGCGTATGGACACCTGAAGCTTTCTTT.

CDR3 coding DNA: TGTGCCAGCAGTCCTCAGGGGAGCGAGCAGTACTTC. It yields the protein CASSPQGSEQYF. The gene calls are TRBV6-5 and TRBJ2-7; perhaps TRBD1 as D (6 bases). Germline-derived CDR1 and CDR2 are MNHEY and SVGAGI. V was cut by 5 bases and J by 6 bases, with 11 bases left in between. The CDR3 consists of 12 residues.

The genes are TRBV7-8 and TRBJ1-2, with D perhaps TRBD1 (6 bases). V lost 5 bases to trimming and J lost 0 bases, with 13 bases between them. Germline values: CDR1 SGHVS, CDR2 FQNEAQ. This CDR3 comprises 15 residues. CDR3 residues: CASSPLRTANYGYTF. CDR3 DNA: TGTGCCAGCAGCCCGCTCCGGACAGCTAACTATGGCTACACCTTC.

The chain combines TRBV2 with TRBJ2-7; 12 bases fit TRBD1. The germline CDR1 and CDR2 sequences are SNHLY and FYNNEI. The CDR3 is made up of 17 amino acids. V was pared by 1 base and J by 4 bases, with 8 bases of the junction left unmatched. The CDR3 coding sequence is TGTGCCAGCAGTGAAGAAGCCTCGGGACAGGGGGCGTACGAGCAGTACTTC. This gives the protein CASSEEASGQGAYEQYF.

This clone was recorded at least ten times. This chain uses TRBV6-5 with TRBJ2-1, with TRBD2 matching over 15 bases. The CDR3 has 15 amino acids. V dropped 2 bases and J dropped 7; count of bases not matched to a gene: 0. Germline-derived CDR1 and CDR2 are MNHEY and SVGAGI. CDR3 DNA sequence: TGTGCCAGCAGTTACGGGACTAGCGGGGGGAATGAGCAGTTCTTC. It codes for CASSYGTSGGNEQFF.

This chain links TRBV29-1 with TRBJ1-1, with a possible D match to TRBD1 (6 bases). The CDR3 contains 13 residues. Germline-derived CDR1 and CDR2 are SQVTM and ANQGSEA. Trimming removed 4 bases at V and 5 bases at J, with 14 bases between. CDR3 nucleotide sequence: TGCAGCGTTGGAAGAGGGGGAGATACTGAAGCTTTCTTT. Translating it yields CSVGRGGDTEAFF.